These 23 T cell receptor beta chains originate from one sample sequenced in a study of CD8+ T cells in alopecia areata. Investigators isolated RNA and reverse transcribed it into cDNA to act as the sequencing template. Using immunoSEQ multiplex PCR, the repertoire was profiled, and TCRdb retains in-frame clones only, with some absent. The sample has more than 140,000 clones, approximately 90% seen once. The sample's treatment: oral pan-JAK inhibitor, 5-10 mg twice daily. Sample: CD8+ T cells sorted from blood, taken at week 4, from a patient treated with tofacitinib. These receptors were obtained from a human donor with alopecia areata.

This clone was counted between two and nine times. The CDR3 reads CASSQEGNEQYF. Here the CDR3 DNA reads TGTGCCAGCAGCCAAGAGGGGAACGAGCAGTACTTC. This chain joins TRBV4-2 and TRBJ2-7; D ambiguous. Germline CDR1 reads LGHNA; CDR2 reads YNFKEQ. The length of the CDR3 is 12 residues. Trimming took 0 bases from V and 5 from J, leaving 5 bases between them.

The chain recombines TRBV7-9 with TRBJ2-7, with 10 nucleotides matching TRBD1. This CDR3 spans 14 amino acids. Losses at the gene ends were 4 bases for V and 7 bases for J; bases not matched to a gene: 7. Germline V gene sequence: CDR1 SEHNR, CDR2 FQNEAQ (reference sequence). The CDR3 nucleotides are TGTGCCAGCAGCTCCGGGACAGGGGCATGGGAGCAGTACTTC. This gives the protein CASSSGTGAWEQYF.

The chain carries TRBV19 and TRBJ2-7, with 8 bases lining up with TRBD2. Germline CDR1 LNHDA, CDR2 SQIVND (reference sequence). Germline trimming cut 6 bases from V and 1 base from J; bases unmatched to any gene: 5. The CDR3 sequence is 14 residues long. The CDR3: CASRPGLESYEQYF. As DNA, the CDR3 is TGTGCCAGTAGACCGGGACTAGAATCCTACGAGCAGTACTTC.

V and J are TRBV13 and TRBJ1-6, with D possibly being TRBD1 (6 bases). V was clipped by 5 bases and J by 8 bases, with 16 bases between them. This CDR3 has 15 amino acids. Germline CDR1 and CDR2: PRHDT and FYEKMQ (reference sequence). The CDR3 spells CASSPPRGRYSPLHF. CDR3 coding DNA: TGTGCCAGCAGCCCCCCCAGGGGACGGTATTCACCCCTCCACTTT.

This rearrangement joins TRBV2 to TRBJ2-7; tentative D call: TRBD1 (6 bases). Trimming shortened V by 6 bases and J by 4 bases, and 16 bases separated the two germline ends. This CDR3 is built from 14 residues. CDR1 SNHLY and CDR2 FYNNEI come from the germline V gene. This chain's CDR3 is CASSPGTLLYEQYF. CDR3 nucleotides: TGTGCCAGCAGCCCCGGGACACTACTATACGAGCAGTACTTC. Full variable domain (missing parts from reference TRBV2 and TRBJ2-7): EPEVTQTPSHQVTQMGQEVILRCVPISNHLYFYWYRQILGQKVEFLVSFYNNEISEKSEIFDDQFSVERPDGSNFTLKIRSTKLEDSAMYFCASSPGTLLYEQYFGPGTRLTVT.

V usage is TRBV12-5 and J usage is TRBJ2-3, with a possible D match to TRBD1 (6 bases). The CDR3 extends over 16 amino acids. Germline V gene data show CDR1 as LGHNT and CDR2 as FRNRAP. Trimming shortened V by 2 bases and J by 5 bases, and 17 bases separated the two germline ends. This CDR3 reads CASGLWGTREGDTQYF. The CDR3 DNA sequence: TGTGCTAGTGGTTTGTGGGGGACACGAGAAGGAGATACGCAGTATTTT.

This sequence joins TRBV5-4 and TRBJ2-3; 9 bases map to TRBD2. The V gene end was trimmed by 0 bases and the J gene end by 2 bases; junction bases not matched to a gene: 1. This CDR3 contains 15 residues. Germline CDR1 SGHNT, CDR2 YYREEE (reference sequence). The CDR3 spells CASSLASGNTDTQYF. CDR3 in DNA: TGTGCCAGCAGCTTGGCTAGCGGGAACACAGATACGCAGTATTTT.

The chain has TRBV7-2 and TRBJ2-3; 9 bases match TRBD2. J gave up 3 bases and V 5 bases, and 6 bases lay outside the gene matches. This CDR3 is built from 15 residues. Germline V lookup: CDR1 SGHTA, CDR2 FQGNSA. The CDR3, as DNA: TGTGCCAGCAGCCCCATCGGACTAGCGACAGATACGCAGTATTTT. It specifies CASSPIGLATDTQYF.

This chain uses TRBV7-8 with TRBJ2-1; D remains ambiguous. The CDR3 is 16 amino acids. Germline assignment: CDR1 SGHVS and CDR2 FQNEAQ. Trimming took 5 bases from V and 0 from J, leaving 14 bases between them. The CDR3 nucleotides are TGTGCCAGCAGCCCATTGGTCGAGAGCTCCTACAATGAGCAGTTCTTC. Its translation is CASSPLVESSYNEQFF.

The chain is built from TRBV4-1 and TRBJ2-7; the D gene could be TRBD1 or TRBD2 (5 bases each). Trimming cost V 0 bases and J 2 bases, with 14 bases left between them. The germline CDR1 and CDR2 sequences are MGHRA and YSYEKL. The CDR3 covers 16 residues. The CDR3 nucleotides are TGCGCCAGCAGCCAAGATCCCGGGGCGGGCGCCTACGAGCAGTACTTC. Amino acid sequence: CASSQDPGAGAYEQYF.

This clone was found once. The rearrangement joins TRBV7-9 to TRBJ2-5; D gene unclear. Deletions cut 3 bases from V and 1 base from J, with 6 bases between. The CDR3 extends over 13 amino acids. CDR1 is SEHNR and CDR2 is FQNEAQ in the germline V gene (reference sequence). This chain's CDR3 is CASSFASQETQYF. The CDR3 region has the DNA TGTGCCAGCAGCTTCGCCAGCCAAGAGACCCAGTACTTC.

As to this clone: This specimen includes other DNA sequences encoding the same CDR3. The V gene is TRBV9, the J gene TRBJ1-4, with D maybe TRBD1 (5 bases). The CDR3 is 15 amino acids. Trimming took 0 bases from V and 0 from J, leaving 6 bases between them. Germline V CDR1 and CDR2: SGDLS, YYNGEE. The DNA of the CDR3 is TGTGCCAGCAGCGTAGGGGGGTCAACTAATGAAAAACTGTTTTTT. Protein product: CASSVGGSTNEKLFF.

This clone was picked up one time. Within the sample, other DNA sequences also encode this same CDR3. The chain is built from TRBV4-1 and TRBJ1-5, with TRBD1 as a possible D gene (5 bases). The CDR3 is 16 residues long. V was trimmed by 1 base and J by 1 base, leaving 11 bases between them. Germline V lookup: CDR1 MGHRA, CDR2 YSYEKL. The CDR3 loop reads CASSQVEGASNQPQHF. In DNA, the CDR3 is TGCGCCAGCAGCCAAGTGGAAGGGGCGAGCAATCAGCCCCAGCATTTT.

The gene calls are TRBV19 and TRBJ1-2; D uncertain. Trimming removed 6 bases at V and 3 bases at J, with 20 bases between. In germline, CDR1 is LNHDA, CDR2 SQIVND (reference sequence). This CDR3 has 16 residues. In nucleotides, the CDR3 is TGTGCCAGTAGCACCCCTCCATACGGTTCATACTATGGCTACACCTTC. It specifies CASSTPPYGSYYGYTF.

This chain uses TRBV7-8 with TRBJ2-2; 11 bases are a match to TRBD1. In germline, CDR1 is SGHVS, CDR2 FQNEAQ. The CDR3 totals 16 residues. With V trimmed by 7 bases and J by 1 base, 5 bases remained unmatched. CDR3 DNA sequence: TGTGCCAGCACCTTGGGGACAGGGGGGAACACCGGGGAGCTGTTTTTT. Its translation is CASTLGTGGNTGELFF.

V gene TRBV10-3 combines with J gene TRBJ1-2, with D possibly matching TRBD1 (6 bases). V lost 11 bases to trimming and J lost 1 base, with 20 bases between them. Germline CDR1 is ENHRY and CDR2 is SYGVKD. This CDR3 is 15 amino acids long. The CDR3 nucleotides read TGTGCCCTCTTAGGGGGAGACGTTGATAACTATGGCTACACCTTC. As protein: CALLGGDVDNYGYTF.

The genes are TRBV23-1 and TRBJ2-5; tentatively, D is TRBD1 or TRBD2 (5 bases each). TRBV23-1 is given ORF status, its function remaining uncertain. This CDR3 spans 17 amino acids. Trimming cost V 0 bases and J 3 bases, with 17 bases left between them. This CDR3 reads CASSQSGTETKEETQYF. CDR3 sequence (DNA): TGCGCCAGCAGTCAATCGGGGACCGAAACCAAAGAAGAGACCCAGTACTTC.

The chain couples TRBV28 to TRBJ2-3; D not resolved. This CDR3 comprises 14 residues. V lost 1 base and J 6 bases, leaving 11 bases between the germline ends. Germline CDR1 reads MDHEN; CDR2 reads SYDVKM. DNA of the CDR3: TGTGCCAGCAGTTTATCCGCACTTTCGGATACGCAGTATTTT. Its protein product is CASSLSALSDTQYF.

The chain links TRBV29-1 to TRBJ2-6, with D possibly matching TRBD1 (5 bases). The V end was cut by 0 bases, the J end by 2 bases, with 26 bases between. The CDR3 extends over 21 amino acids. Germline values: CDR1 SQVTM, CDR2 ANQGSEA. The CDR3 loop reads CSVEEAPPARADPAGANVLTF. CDR3 DNA: TGCAGCGTTGAAGAAGCGCCTCCGGCCAGGGCCGACCCGGCTGGGGCCAACGTCCTGACTTTC.

The gene calls are TRBV9 and TRBJ2-3; D may be TRBD1 or TRBD2 (5 bases each). V was trimmed by 0 bases and J by 0 bases, leaving 5 bases between them. CDR1 and CDR2 (germline): SGDLS, YYNGEE. The CDR3 loop spans 14 amino acids. CDR3 region: CASSVGGSTDTQYF. The CDR3 DNA reads TGTGCCAGCAGCGTAGGGGGGAGCACAGATACGCAGTATTTT.

CDR3: CASSSTEYILGDIQYF. As DNA, the CDR3 is TGTGCCAGCAGCTCAACCGAGTATATTTTGGGGGACATTCAGTACTTC. V is TRBV7-8 and J is TRBJ2-4; D may correspond to TRBD1 or TRBD2 (5 bases each). The CDR3 is 16 amino acids. Germline CDR1 and CDR2: SGHVS and FQNEAQ. V lost 4 bases and J 8 bases, leaving 21 bases between the germline ends.

The V gene is TRBV5-1, the J gene TRBJ2-7, with TRBD1 as a possible D gene (6 bases). Looked up from germline, CDR1 is SGHRS and CDR2 is YFSETQ. The CDR3 has 15 amino acids. The V gene lost 3 bases and the J gene lost 2 bases, with 15 bases spanning the gap. CDR3 DNA: TGCGCCAGCAGCTCCCACAGGGAAATGCCCTACGAGCAGTACTTC. This codes for CASSSHREMPYEQYF.

The rearrangement links TRBV29-1 to TRBJ2-2, with D tentatively TRBD1 (6 bases). V was clipped by 4 bases and J by 7 bases, with 16 bases between them. Germline CDR1 SQVTM, CDR2 ANQGSEA. The CDR3 has 14 amino acids. DNA of the CDR3: TGCAGCGTTGCGGGGCCAGGGGCCCGCGGGGAGCTGTTTTTT. This codes for CSVAGPGARGELFF.